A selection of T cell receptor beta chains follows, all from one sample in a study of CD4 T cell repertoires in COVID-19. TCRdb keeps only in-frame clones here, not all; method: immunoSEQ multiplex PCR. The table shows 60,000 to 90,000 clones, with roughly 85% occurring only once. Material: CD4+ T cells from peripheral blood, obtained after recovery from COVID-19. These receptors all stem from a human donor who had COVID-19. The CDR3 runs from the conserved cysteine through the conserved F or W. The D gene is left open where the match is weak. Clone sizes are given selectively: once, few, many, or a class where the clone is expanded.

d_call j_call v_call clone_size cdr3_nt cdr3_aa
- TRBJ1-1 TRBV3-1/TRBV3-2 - TGTGCCAGCAGCCAAAAGGGGACTGAAGCTTTCTTT CASSQKGTEAFF
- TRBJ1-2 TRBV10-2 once TGCGCCAGCAGTGAGGCAGGGGTTCGGGGCTACACCTTC CASSEAGVRGYTF
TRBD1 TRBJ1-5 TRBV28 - TGTGCCAGCAGTCTGAGGACAGGGGCCGTACAGCCCCAGCATTTT CASSLRTGAVQPQHF
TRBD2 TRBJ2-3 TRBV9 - TGTGCCAGCAGCCTGAGGGGAAATGGGGGGGGCACAGATACGCAGTATTTT CASSLRGNGGGTDTQYF
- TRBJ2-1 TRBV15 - TGTGCCACCAGCAGAGATCGGGCAATGTTCAATGAGCAGTTCTTC CATSRDRAMFNEQFF
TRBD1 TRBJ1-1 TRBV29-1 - TGCAGCACGGACAGGGGGCTGGTCGCTTTCTTT CSTDRGLVAFF
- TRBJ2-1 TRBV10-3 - TGTGCCATCAGCCAGGGGGGCGATGAGCAGTTCTTC CAISQGGDEQFF
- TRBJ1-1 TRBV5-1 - TGCGCCAGCAGCTTGGGGAGAACGAACACTGAAGCTTTCTTT CASSLGRTNTEAFF
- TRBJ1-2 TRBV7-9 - TGTGCCAGCAGCTTAAGTGCCGGCGGACGTGGCTACACCTTC CASSLSAGGRGYTF
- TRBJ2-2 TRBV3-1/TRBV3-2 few TGTGCCAGCAGCCATCGGGCGCCCCCCGGGGAGCTGTTTTTT CASSHRAPPGELFF
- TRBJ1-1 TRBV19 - TGTGCCAGTAGTTTTGAGACGGTGAACACTGAAGCTTTCTTT CASSFETVNTEAFF
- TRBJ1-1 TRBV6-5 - TGTGCCAGCAGCCTTGACCCACGGACGGAAGCTTTCTTT CASSLDPRTEAFF
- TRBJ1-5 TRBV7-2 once TGTGCCAGCAGCTTAGCGGGGGATCAGCCCCAGCATTTT CASSLAGDQPQHF
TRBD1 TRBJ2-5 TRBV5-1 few TGCGCCAGCAGCTGGACAGGGGCGGGGGAGACCCAGTACTTC CASSWTGAGETQYF
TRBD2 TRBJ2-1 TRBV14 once TGTGCCAGCAGCAATGGACTAGCGGGGGTTGAGCAGTTCTTC CASSNGLAGVEQFF
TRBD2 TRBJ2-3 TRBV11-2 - TGTGCCAGCAGCACCCGGGCGGGGGGCACAGATACGCAGTATTTT CASSTRAGGTDTQYF
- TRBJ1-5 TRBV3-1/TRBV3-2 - TGTGCCAGCAGCCAAGCACGGGGCAGGGCTAGAGGAAATCAGCCCCAGCATTTT CASSQARGRARGNQPQHF